This T cell receptor (beta chain) was retrieved from a study of blood T cell repertoires in COVID-19. About the research overall: PBMCs, B-cell-depleted T cells, or T cells were the source of the cDNA or gDNA that made up the material.

Patients at the Seattle site were enrolled during active infection and followed longitudinally. Authors' processing steps: Amplification with reference gene primers provided the estimates of nucleated cell counts. Clones were read by immunoSEQ multiplex PCR, and TCRdb kept only the in-frame ones, dropping some. That table is the source of V, J and clone size, and D and trimming were worked out from the DNA. This sample has 50,000 to 65,000 clones, with roughly two thirds found just once. V trimming: 5 bases; J trimming: 7 bases; junction bases outside the gene matches: 3. From germline, CDR1 is MNHEY and CDR2 SVGAGI. This CDR3 has 12 amino acids. This clone was counted only a few times.

Sequencing was done on a sample of peripheral blood. This TCR was recovered from a woman aged 70-85 years with COVID-19, enrolled during active disease. The chain joins TRBV6-5 to TRBJ1-2; 8 nucleotides align to TRBD1. The CDR3 here is CASSQQGGGYTF. CDR3 DNA sequence: TGTGCCAGCAGTCAACAGGGGGGTGGCTACACCTTC.